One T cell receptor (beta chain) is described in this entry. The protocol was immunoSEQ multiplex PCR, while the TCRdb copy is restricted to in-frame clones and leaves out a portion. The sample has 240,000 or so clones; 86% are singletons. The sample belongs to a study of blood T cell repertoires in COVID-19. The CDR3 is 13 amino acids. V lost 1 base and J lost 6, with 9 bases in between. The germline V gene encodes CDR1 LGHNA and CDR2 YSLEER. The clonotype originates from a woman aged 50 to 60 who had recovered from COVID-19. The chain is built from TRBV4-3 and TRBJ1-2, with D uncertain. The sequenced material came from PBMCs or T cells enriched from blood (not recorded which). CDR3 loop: CASSQVPGDGYTF. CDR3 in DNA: TGCGCCAGCAGCCAAGTCCCCGGGGATGGCTACACCTTC.